These 5 T cell receptor beta chains came from one sample sequenced in a study of neoadjuvant anti-PD-1 for oral cavity cancer. The repertoire was sequenced with immunoSEQ multiplex PCR; TCRdb's copy has only in-frame clones and lacks some. Of under 25,000 clones in the sample, around a quarter were seen once. Time point of the sample: after neoadjuvant nivolumab, at surgical resection. The source was tumor tissue, collected after nivolumab (anti-PD-1) treatment. The receptors here all came from a person aged 40 to 85 with oral cavity squamous cell carcinoma.

V and J are TRBV7-9 and TRBJ1-1; D unresolved. This CDR3 comprises 13 residues. From germline, CDR1 is SEHNR and CDR2 FQNEAQ (reference sequence). Trimming pared 4 bases from V and 1 base from J, leaving 7 bases between. The chain's CDR3 is CASSWRANTEAFF. As DNA, the CDR3 is TGTGCCAGCAGCTGGCGGGCGAACACTGAAGCTTTCTTT. The full variable domain, with the rest looked up from reference TRBV7-9 and TRBJ1-1, is DTGVSQNPRHKITKRGQNVTFRCDPISEHNRLYWYRQTLGQGPEFLTYFQNEAQLEKSRLLSDRFSAERPKGSFSTLEIQRTEQGDSAMYLCASSWRANTEAFFGQGTRLTVV.

V usage is TRBV15 and J usage is TRBJ1-5, with D hard to call. CDR3 length equals 16 residues. V was trimmed by 0 bases and J by 0 bases, leaving 9 bases between them. Germline V gene sequence: CDR1 LNHNV, CDR2 YYDKDF (reference sequence). The CDR3 loop is CATSRERRNSNQPQHF. As DNA, the CDR3 is TGTGCCACCAGCAGAGAAAGACGGAATAGCAATCAGCCCCAGCATTTT.

The chain links TRBV7-2 to TRBJ2-7; TRBD1 matches at 9 bases. Germline values: CDR1 SGHTA, CDR2 FQGNSA. V was pared by 4 bases and J by 7 bases, with 11 bases of the junction left unmatched. The CDR3 covers 15 residues. This CDR3 is CASSWIRDRVDEQYF. The CDR3 DNA is TGTGCCAGCAGCTGGATCCGGGACAGGGTCGATGAGCAGTACTTC.

By share, this clone ranks as medium-sized. The gene calls are TRBV25-1 and TRBJ2-2; D may be TRBD1 (7 bases). The CDR3 sequence is 14 residues long. Germline CDR1 is MGHDK and CDR2 is SYGVNS. Trimming cost V 4 bases and J 6 bases, with 12 bases left between them. The CDR3 DNA follows: TGTGCCAGCAGTGGGGCCAGGGGGGCCGGGGAGCTGTTTTTT. Translated, it gives CASSGARGAGELFF.

This clone has more than one count but fewer than ten. The gene calls are TRBV5-1 and TRBJ1-1; 11 bases match TRBD1. The junction had 13 bases not matched to a gene; V was cut back by 4 bases and J by 5 bases. The CDR3 sequence is 17 residues long. Germline assignment: CDR1 SGHRS and CDR2 YFSETQ. CDR3 region: CASSIRTGGASRTEAFF. The CDR3 DNA is TGCGCCAGCAGCATCAGGACAGGGGGCGCATCGAGAACTGAAGCTTTCTTT.